This record looks at one T cell receptor (beta chain) sequence and its context. The specificity of this receptor is unknown. No much larger clone exists at a distance of one base, and base qualities are not known. Each collaborating institution followed its own protocols to collect whole blood in K2EDTA tubes. For TCRbeta analysis, collaborators shipped samples in one of three forms: frozen whole blood, isolated PBMCs, or DNA extracted from either of those sample types. The data were obtained in a study of blood T cell repertoires in COVID-19 (dated by TCRdb to about 2020). Looking at the study overall: Samples from collaborators originated in the United States, Italy and Spain and spanned both the acute and convalescent phases of COVID-19. The prospective study material was composed of cDNA or gDNA derived from T cells, B-cell-depleted T cells, or PBMCs. Subjects who had been exposed to COVID-19, were actively infected with it, or had recovered from it provided the deeply sampled blood TCRbeta repertoires that made up the dataset. Samples were obtained from the ongoing ImmuneRACE study (first 160 participants) and from 1,200 or so subjects provided by 6 global collaborators. Sample metadata almost always included a de-identified subject ID, COVID-19 status, age in years and sex. HLA class I and class II types, where available, came from metadata supplied by the sample provider rather than from assay-based typing. The repertoires were released in a freely available public database meant as a resource for research on the immune response to SARS-CoV-2.

Overall results and qualifications from the work: How much clinical and demographic metadata was included differed by source and by participant, and the metadata was provided uncurated.

The immunoSEQ Assay, a bias-controlled multiplex PCR, was used to amplify TCRbeta CDR3 regions from genomic DNA. The published analysis was carried out like this. The number of nucleated cells in each sample was estimated by amplification of reference gene primers within the assay. To quantify the absolute abundance of each unique TCRbeta CDR3 rearrangement, sequence reads were collapsed and filtered. For each sample, productive Simpson clonality was calculated by taking the square root of Simpson's diversity index across productive rearrangements. Held by TCRdb, this immuneACCESS table contains in-frame sequences only and omits some clones. Under half of the omission traces to an unresolved V gene where checked; the cause of the rest is unknown. D and trimming come from the DNA, and the V and J calls and clone size come from that table. The sample includes about 40,000 clones, with about nine tenths observed a single time. The ten largest clones capture approximately 8.9% of the sample.

There are 11 amino acids in the CDR3, from cysteine to phenylalanine inclusive. Solely the CDR3 DNA is kept, with 33 bases framed from the first base. Per the germline V gene (reference sequence), LGHDT is the CDR1 and YNNKEL is the CDR2. Between the V and J ends, shortened by 7 bases and 7 bases respectively, the junction contains 11 bases. The receptor's source is a woman aged 80 or over with active COVID-19. Recombination joined TRBV3-1 (or the pseudogene TRBV3-2) with TRBJ2-7; the D region possibly corresponds to TRBD1 (6 bases align). Sample: peripheral blood. The DNA sequence is given as TGTGCCAGCACAAGAGGGACAGAGCAGTACTTC. It translates as CASTRGTEQYF.